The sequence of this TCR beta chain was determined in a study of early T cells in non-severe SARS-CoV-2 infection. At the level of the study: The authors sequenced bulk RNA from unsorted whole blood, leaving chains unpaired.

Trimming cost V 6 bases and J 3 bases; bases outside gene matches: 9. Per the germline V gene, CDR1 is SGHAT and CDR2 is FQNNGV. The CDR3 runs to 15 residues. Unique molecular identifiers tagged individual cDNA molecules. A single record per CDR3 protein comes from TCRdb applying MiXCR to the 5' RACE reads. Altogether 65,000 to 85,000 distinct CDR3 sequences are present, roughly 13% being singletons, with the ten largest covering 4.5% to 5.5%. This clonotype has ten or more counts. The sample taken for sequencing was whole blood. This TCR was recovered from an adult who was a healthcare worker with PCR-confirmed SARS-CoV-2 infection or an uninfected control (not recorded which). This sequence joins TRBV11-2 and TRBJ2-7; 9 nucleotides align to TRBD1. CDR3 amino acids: CASRSNRGHRYEQYF. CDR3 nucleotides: TGTGCCAGCAGATCTAACAGGGGGCATCGCTACGAGCAGTACTTC. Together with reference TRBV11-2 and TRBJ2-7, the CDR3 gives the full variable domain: EAGVAQSPRYKIIEKRQSVAFWCNPISGHATLYWYQQILGQGPKLLIQFQNNGVVDDSQLPKDRFSAERLKGVDSTLKIQPAKLEDSAVYLCASRSNRGHRYEQYFGPGTRLTVT.